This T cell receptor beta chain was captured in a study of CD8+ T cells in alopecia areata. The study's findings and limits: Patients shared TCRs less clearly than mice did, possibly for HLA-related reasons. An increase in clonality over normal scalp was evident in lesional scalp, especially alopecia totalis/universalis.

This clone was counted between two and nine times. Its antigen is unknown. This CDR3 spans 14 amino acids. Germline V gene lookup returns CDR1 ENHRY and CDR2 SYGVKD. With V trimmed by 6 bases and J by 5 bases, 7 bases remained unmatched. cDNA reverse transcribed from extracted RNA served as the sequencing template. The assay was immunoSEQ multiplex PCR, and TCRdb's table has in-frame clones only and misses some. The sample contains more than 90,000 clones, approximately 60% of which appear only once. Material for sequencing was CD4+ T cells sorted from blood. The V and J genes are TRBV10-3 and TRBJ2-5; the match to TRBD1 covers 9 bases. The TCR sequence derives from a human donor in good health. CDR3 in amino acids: CAISRDRVEETQYF. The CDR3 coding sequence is TGTGCCATCAGCCGGGACAGGGTTGAGGAGACCCAGTACTTC.